These T cell receptor beta chains were read from a single sample in a study of blood T cell repertoires in COVID-19. Sequencing was performed with immunoSEQ multiplex PCR; in TCRdb, only in-frame clones are kept and a portion is missing. This sample carries more than 95,000 clones, about 91% of them seen once, and the ten largest clones take approximately 5.5%. The specimen sequenced was peripheral blood. These receptor sequences come from a human donor in a cohort sampled during active COVID-19. Each CDR3 is given with its conserved first and last residue.

TRBV19	TRBJ1-1	CASSIITGTEAFF
TRBV6-1	TRBJ2-1	CASSEADSYNEQFF
TRBV5-1	TRBJ2-7	CASSFGTGSREQYF
TRBV15	TRBJ2-2	CATSRDDSGELFF
TRBV6-5	TRBJ1-2	CASRTGNYGYTF
TRBV7-2	TRBJ1-2	CASSFSRTGSNYGYTF
TRBV9	TRBJ2-3	CASSVGAGASTDTQYF
TRBV11-2	TRBJ1-1	CASSPGGWTEAFF
TRBV5-1	TRBJ2-7	CASSSAGSSYEQYF
TRBV4-2	TRBJ2-5	CASSLRAQGDGETQYF